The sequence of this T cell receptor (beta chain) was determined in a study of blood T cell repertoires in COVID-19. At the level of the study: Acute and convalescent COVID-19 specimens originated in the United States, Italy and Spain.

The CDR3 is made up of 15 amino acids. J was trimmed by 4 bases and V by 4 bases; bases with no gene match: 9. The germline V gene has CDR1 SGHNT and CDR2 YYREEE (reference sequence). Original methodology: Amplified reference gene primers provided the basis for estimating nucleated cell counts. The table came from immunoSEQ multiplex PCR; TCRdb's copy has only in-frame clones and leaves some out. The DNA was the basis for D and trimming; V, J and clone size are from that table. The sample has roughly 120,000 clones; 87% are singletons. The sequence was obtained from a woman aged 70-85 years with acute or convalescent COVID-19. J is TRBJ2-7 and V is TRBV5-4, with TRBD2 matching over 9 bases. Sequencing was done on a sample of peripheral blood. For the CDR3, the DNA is TGTGCCAGCAGCCCGATGGCGGGGGGGCAATACGAGCAGTACTTC. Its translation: CASSPMAGGQYEQYF. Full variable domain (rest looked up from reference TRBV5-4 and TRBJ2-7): ETGVTQSPTHLIKTRGQQVTLRCSSQSGHNTVSWYQQALGQGPQFIFQYYREEENGRGNFPPRFSGLQFPNYSSELNVNALELDDSALYLCASSPMAGGQYEQYFGPGTRLTVT.